The sequence of this TCR beta chain was determined in a study of T cell responses to AZD1222 COVID-19 vaccine. Study-level results: It was only 6 or 7 AZD1222 recipients who were seropositive at baseline. Sampling captured repertoires only after the peak T cell response.

Generated by immunoSEQ multiplex PCR, the TCRdb table keeps only in-frame clones and is missing some. The profile covers around 94,000 clones, with 85% appearing a single time and around 5% taken by the ten largest. In germline, CDR1 is SGHTA, CDR2 FQGNSA. V was cut by 3 bases and J by 5 bases, with 8 bases left in between. This CDR3 comprises 13 residues. A remark on this clone: Its antigen is not identified.

The gene calls are TRBV7-2 and TRBJ1-5; D is unresolved. This material consisted of peripheral blood, taken 28 days after the second AZD1222 dose. This sequence was found in an adult who received the AZD1222 COVID-19 vaccine. CDR3 residues: CASSFWSDQPQHF. The CDR3 DNA reads as TGTGCCAGCAGCTTCTGGTCAGATCAGCCCCAGCATTTT.